One sample yielded the 18 T cell receptor beta chains listed below, sequenced in a study of T cell changes during pregnancy in multiple sclerosis. The data were produced by immunoSEQ multiplex PCR, yet TCRdb's version contains in-frame clones alone and is incomplete. The table records tens of thousands of clones, around 86% of them present only once. This specimen was CD8+ T cells from peripheral blood mononuclear cells, taken in the first trimester of pregnancy. These receptors came from a female donor in good health, enrolled as a control in a pregnancy study.

J is TRBJ2-7 and V is TRBV4-3; 10 positions match TRBD1. Germline assignment: CDR1 LGHNA and CDR2 YSLEER. V dropped 4 bases and J dropped 6; count of bases not matched to a gene: 6. This CDR3 region has 14 residues. CDR3 sequence: CASSPRTGGIEQYF. Written as DNA, the CDR3 is TGCGCCAGCAGCCCCCGGACAGGGGGGATCGAGCAGTACTTC.

This chain connects TRBV19 to TRBJ2-6; D is unresolved. V was trimmed by 7 bases and J by 2 bases, leaving 6 bases between them. The CDR3 consists of 13 residues. CDR1 and CDR2 (germline): LNHDA, SQIVND (reference sequence). The CDR3 sequence is CASTLTGANVLTF. Written as DNA, the CDR3 is TGTGCCAGTACCTTAACTGGGGCCAACGTCCTGACTTTC.

The genes are TRBV7-8 and TRBJ1-6; 7 nucleotides line up with TRBD1. Germline CDR1 SGHVS, CDR2 FQNEAQ. The CDR3 is made up of 17 amino acids. Unmatched junction bases numbered 16, after V lost 6 bases and J lost 8 bases. CDR3 nucleotides: TGTGCCAGCAGGAAAACGTCGATAGGGGGCATAGATTCACCCCTCCACTTT. Encoded protein: CASRKTSIGGIDSPLHF.

The genes are TRBV7-9 and TRBJ1-1; a possible D gene is TRBD1 (6 bases). V was pared by 1 base and J by 7 bases, with 7 bases between. Germline V gene lookup returns CDR1 SEHNR and CDR2 FQNEAQ (reference sequence). There are 12 residues in the CDR3. DNA of the CDR3: TGTGCCAGCAGCTTAGGGGACATTGAAGCTTTCTTT. It codes for CASSLGDIEAFF. Full variable domain (rest looked up from reference TRBV7-9 and TRBJ1-1): DTGVSQNPRHKITKRGQNVTFRCDPISEHNRLYWYRQTLGQGPEFLTYFQNEAQLEKSRLLSDRFSAERPKGSFSTLEIQRTEQGDSAMYLCASSLGDIEAFFGQGTRLTVV.

This chain connects TRBV1 to TRBJ2-7; the DNA was not compared with TRBD2, the D call given in the table. TRBV1 is marked as a pseudogene. This CDR3 contains 15 residues. This CDR3 reads CTSSPPGIPSYEQYF. The DNA for the CDR3 is TGCACCAGCAGCCCGCCCGGGATTCCCTCCTACGAGCAGTACTTC.

The rearrangement joins TRBV7-9 to TRBJ2-5, with D maybe TRBD2 (5 bases). The CDR3 runs to 14 residues. Trimming removed 1 base from V and 2 bases from J, with 8 bases in between. Looked up from germline, CDR1 is SEHNR and CDR2 is FQNEAQ (reference sequence). CDR3 region: CASSLEPGQETQYF. The CDR3 region has the DNA TGTGCCAGCAGCTTAGAGCCGGGACAAGAGACCCAGTACTTC.

J is TRBJ1-1 and V is TRBV5-6; tentative D call: TRBD1 (5 bases). This CDR3 has 15 residues. Trimming stripped 0 bases from V and 6 bases from J, with 15 bases between. Germline CDR1 SGHDT, CDR2 YYEEEE. The CDR3 protein is CASSLAGAGSAEAFF. For the CDR3, the DNA is TGTGCCAGCAGCTTGGCCGGCGCAGGGTCTGCTGAAGCTTTCTTT.

The CDR3 spells CASTPGQGANYGYTF. CDR3 coding DNA: TGTGCCAGCACGCCTGGACAGGGGGCTAACTATGGCTACACCTTC. The V call is TRBV6-1, the J call TRBJ1-2, with 10 bases matching TRBD1. Germline V gives CDR1 MNHNS, CDR2 SASEGT. V shed 7 bases and J 0 bases; nucleotides not matched to a gene: 5. The CDR3 has 15 amino acids.

This clone is medium-sized. The chain joins TRBV19 to TRBJ1-1, with D perhaps matching TRBD1 (6 bases). CDR1 and CDR2 (germline): LNHDA, SQIVND (reference sequence). The CDR3 is 15 amino acids. Trimming removed 5 bases at V and 0 bases at J, with 13 bases between. The CDR3 spells CASSPHQGLNTEAFF. The DNA for the CDR3 is TGTGCCAGTAGTCCGCACCAGGGGTTGAACACTGAAGCTTTCTTT.

This chain joins TRBV19 and TRBJ2-3; TRBD2 agrees at 11 bases. The junction had 4 bases not matched to a gene; V was cut back by 3 bases and J by 5 bases. CDR3 size: 15 residues. From germline, CDR1 is LNHDA and CDR2 SQIVND (reference sequence). The CDR3: CASSISGGAVDTQYF. CDR3 bases: TGTGCCAGTAGTATTAGCGGGGGGGCAGTAGATACGCAGTATTTT.

The chain's CDR3 is CASSETSGGHTDTQYF. The CDR3 nucleotides are TGTGCCAGCAGCGAAACTAGCGGGGGGCACACAGATACGCAGTATTTT. This chain joins TRBV7-2 and TRBJ2-3; 12 positions agree with TRBD2. The CDR3 extends over 16 amino acids. Trimming took 5 bases from V and 2 from J; bases not matched to a gene: 5. CDR1 SGHTA and CDR2 FQGNSA come from the germline V gene.

The rearrangement links TRBV4-1 to TRBJ1-1, with D maybe TRBD1 (6 bases). This CDR3 has 16 residues. Trimming pared 0 bases from V and 5 bases from J, leaving 16 bases between. In germline, CDR1 is MGHRA, CDR2 YSYEKL. Written as DNA, the CDR3 is TGCGCCAGCAGCCAAGATACCCCCAACAGGGTAACTGAAGCTTTCTTT. Translation: CASSQDTPNRVTEAFF.

V is TRBV28 and J is TRBJ2-3, with TRBD1 identical over 8 bases. The V and J ends lost 2 bases and 2 bases, in that order; junction bases with no gene match: 9. CDR1 is MDHEN and CDR2 is SYDVKM in the germline V gene. CDR3 size: 17 residues. The CDR3: CASSLSQGAFNTDTQYF. DNA of the CDR3: TGTGCCAGCAGTTTAAGTCAGGGGGCCTTCAACACAGATACGCAGTATTTT.

The rearrangement uses TRBV5-5 and TRBJ1-2, with D uncertain. V gave up 3 bases and J gave up 1 base, with 10 bases separating them. Germline values: CDR1 SGHKS, CDR2 YYEKEE (reference sequence). The CDR3 has 14 residues. CDR3 region: CASSWADGNYGYTF. The CDR3 nucleotides are TGTGCCAGCAGCTGGGCCGACGGTAACTATGGCTACACCTTC. The full variable domain, rest sourced from reference TRBV5-5 and TRBJ1-2, is DAGVTQSPTHLIKTRGQQVTLRCSPISGHKSVSWYQQVLGQGPQFIFQYYEKEERGRGNFPDRFSARQFPNYSSELNVNALLLGDSALYLCASSWADGNYGYTFGSGTRLTVV.

The chain uses TRBV4-3 and TRBJ1-1; TRBD1 matches 10 bases. V was clipped by 1 base and J by 7 bases; unmatched bases: 6. Germline V lookup: CDR1 LGHNA, CDR2 YSLEER. This CDR3 is built from 15 residues. In nucleotides, the CDR3 is TGCGCCAGCAGCCAAGTTTGGACAGGGGGTGTTGAAGCTTTCTTT. The encoded protein is CASSQVWTGGVEAFF.

This chain joins TRBV19 and TRBJ2-3, with D hard to call. The germline V gene has CDR1 LNHDA and CDR2 SQIVND (reference sequence). The CDR3 is 15 amino acids. Deletions cut 5 bases from V and 0 bases from J, with 12 bases between. CDR3 sequence (DNA): TGTGCCAGTAGTGAGAGACAAACTAGCACAGATACGCAGTATTTT. Translated: CASSERQTSTDTQYF.

This chain uses TRBV7-3 with TRBJ2-3, with D maybe TRBD2 (6 bases). V lost 4 bases and J lost 5, with 10 bases in between. CDR3 length: 13 residues. Germline CDR1 SGHTA, CDR2 FQGTGA. CDR3 sequence reads: CASSSLGGDTQYF. For the CDR3, the DNA is TGTGCCAGCAGCTCCTTGGGAGGAGATACGCAGTATTTT. Full variable domain (outside the CDR3, taken from reference TRBV7-3 and TRBJ2-3): GAGVSQTPSNKVTEKGKYVELRCDPISGHTALYWYRQSLGQGPEFLIYFQGTGAADDSGLPNDRFFAVRPEGSVSTLKIQRTERGDSAVYLCASSSLGGDTQYFGPGTRLTVL.

The chain combines TRBV7-6 with TRBJ1-1, with a possible D match to TRBD1 (6 bases). V lost 1 base and J lost 5, with 14 bases in between. CDR3 length equals 15 residues. CDR1 and CDR2 (germline): SGHVS, FNYEAQ. The CDR3 loop reads CASSLEGGGWTEAFF. The CDR3 coding sequence is TGTGCCAGCAGCTTAGAGGGGGGAGGGTGGACTGAAGCTTTCTTT.